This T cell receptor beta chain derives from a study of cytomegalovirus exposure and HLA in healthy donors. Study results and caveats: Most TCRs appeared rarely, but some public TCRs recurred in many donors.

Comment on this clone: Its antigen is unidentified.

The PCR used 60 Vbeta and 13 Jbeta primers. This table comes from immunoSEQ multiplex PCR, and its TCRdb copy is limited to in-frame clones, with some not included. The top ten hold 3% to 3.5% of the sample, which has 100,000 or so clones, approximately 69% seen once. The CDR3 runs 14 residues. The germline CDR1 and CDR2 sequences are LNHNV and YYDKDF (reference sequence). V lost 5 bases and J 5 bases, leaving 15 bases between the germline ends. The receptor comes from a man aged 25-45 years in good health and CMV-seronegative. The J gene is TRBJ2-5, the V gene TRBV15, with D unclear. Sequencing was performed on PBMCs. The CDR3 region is CATSPVEWWETQYF. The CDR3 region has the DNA TGTGCCACCAGCCCGGTCGAGTGGTGGGAGACCCAGTACTTC.